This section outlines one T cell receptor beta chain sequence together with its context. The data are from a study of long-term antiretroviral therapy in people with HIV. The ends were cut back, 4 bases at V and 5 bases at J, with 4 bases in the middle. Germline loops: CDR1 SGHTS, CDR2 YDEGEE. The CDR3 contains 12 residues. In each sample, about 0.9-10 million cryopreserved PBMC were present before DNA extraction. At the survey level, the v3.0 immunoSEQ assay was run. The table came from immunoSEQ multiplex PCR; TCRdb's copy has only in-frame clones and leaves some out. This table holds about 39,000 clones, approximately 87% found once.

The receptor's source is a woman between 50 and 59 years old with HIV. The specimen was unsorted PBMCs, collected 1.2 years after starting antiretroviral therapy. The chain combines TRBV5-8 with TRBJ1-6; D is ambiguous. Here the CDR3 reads CASSINNSPLHF. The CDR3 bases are TGTGCCAGCAGCATAAATAATTCACCCCTCCACTTT.